Below, one T cell receptor (beta chain) is given with its context. The antigen remains undetermined. These data are taken from a study of T cells in narcolepsy. The CDR3 has 13 residues. V was clipped by 4 bases and J by 10 bases, with 14 bases between them. Germline V lookup: CDR1 SNHLY, CDR2 FYNNEI. The study's findings and limits: Same-patient CSF and blood CD4+ T cell clonotypes included HCRT-specific and TRIB2-specific autoreactive ones. In some patient and control memory CD4+ samples, autoreactive clones were absent. Healthy controls reportedly lacked the autoreactive clonotypes serially found in patients' blood.

TCRdb keeps only in-frame clones here, not all; method: immunoSEQ multiplex PCR. The sample includes over 25,000 clones, 79% seen only once; the top ten take 5% to 8.5%. The chain has TRBV2 and TRBJ2-1; a possible D gene is TRBD2 (5 bases). What was sequenced was memory (CD45RA-) CD4+ T cells from blood. This TCR derives from a human donor in good health. CDR3 protein: CASSGGLLREQFF. The CDR3 bases are TGTGCCAGCAGTGGCGGACTTCTGCGGGAGCAGTTCTTC.